This T cell receptor (beta chain) was sequenced in a study of cytomegalovirus exposure and HLA in healthy donors. Overall study findings and caveats: When presence/absence was analysed, sequencing depth was taken to be roughly uniform across donors. Confirmation was obtained in vitro that a few CMV-associated chains are specific for CMV antigens.

The donors were healthy bone marrow donors. This PCR relied on a set of 60 Vbeta primers and 13 Jbeta primers. The repertoire was sequenced with immunoSEQ multiplex PCR; TCRdb's copy has only in-frame clones and lacks some. This table holds around 180,000 clones, 60% to 85% found once. The V gene end was trimmed by 5 bases and the J gene end by 9 bases; junction bases not matched to a gene: 9. CDR3 size: 15 residues. Per the germline V gene, CDR1 is SGHTA and CDR2 is FQGNSA. Comments on this clone: The antigen is not known.

The sequence derives from a man aged 40-49 years in good health and CMV-seronegative. Sequenced: PBMCs. The V and J genes are TRBV7-2 and TRBJ2-1; 11 bases fit TRBD2. Written as DNA, the CDR3 is TGTGCCAGCAGCACCTCGGGACTAGCGGTTACTGAGCAGTTCTTC. Its protein product is CASSTSGLAVTEQFF.